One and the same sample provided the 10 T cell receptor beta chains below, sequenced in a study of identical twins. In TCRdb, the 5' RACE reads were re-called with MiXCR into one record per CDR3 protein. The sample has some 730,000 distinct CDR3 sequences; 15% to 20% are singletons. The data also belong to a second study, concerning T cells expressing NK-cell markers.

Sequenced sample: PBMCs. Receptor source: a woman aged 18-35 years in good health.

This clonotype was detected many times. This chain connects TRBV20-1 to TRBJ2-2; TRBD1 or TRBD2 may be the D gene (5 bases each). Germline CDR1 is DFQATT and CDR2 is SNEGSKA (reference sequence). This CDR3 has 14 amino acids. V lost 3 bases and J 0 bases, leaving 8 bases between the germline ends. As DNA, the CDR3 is TGCAGTGCTAGGGGGGTATCGAACACCGGGGAGCTGTTTTTT. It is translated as CSARGVSNTGELFF.

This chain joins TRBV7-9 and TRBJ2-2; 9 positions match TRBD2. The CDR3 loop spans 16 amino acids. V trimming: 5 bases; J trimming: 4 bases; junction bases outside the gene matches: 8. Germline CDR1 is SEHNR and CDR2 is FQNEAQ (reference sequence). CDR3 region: CASSPRLAEFTGELFF. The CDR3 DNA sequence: TGTGCCAGCAGCCCAAGACTAGCGGAGTTCACCGGGGAGCTGTTTTTT.

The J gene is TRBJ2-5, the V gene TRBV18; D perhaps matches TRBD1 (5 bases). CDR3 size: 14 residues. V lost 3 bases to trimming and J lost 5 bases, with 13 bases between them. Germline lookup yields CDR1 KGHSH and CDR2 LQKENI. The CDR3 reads CASSPVRAGETQYF. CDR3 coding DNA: TGTGCCAGCTCACCGGTCAGGGCCGGGGAGACCCAGTACTTC.

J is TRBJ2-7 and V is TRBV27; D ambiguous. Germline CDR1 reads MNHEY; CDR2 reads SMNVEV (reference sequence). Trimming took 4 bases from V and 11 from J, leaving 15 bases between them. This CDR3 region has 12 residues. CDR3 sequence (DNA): TGTGCCAGCAGTTCCACGCCCGATGGGGAGTACTTC. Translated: CASSSTPDGEYF.

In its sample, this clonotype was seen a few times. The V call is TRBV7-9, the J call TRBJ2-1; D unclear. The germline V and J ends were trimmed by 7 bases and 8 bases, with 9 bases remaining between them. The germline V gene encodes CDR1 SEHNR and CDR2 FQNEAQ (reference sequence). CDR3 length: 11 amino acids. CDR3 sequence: CASTDLDEQFF. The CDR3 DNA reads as TGTGCCAGCACCGACCTGGATGAGCAGTTCTTC.

In nucleotides, the CDR3 is TGCAGTGCTAGAGCCCAAGGGGGGAGCTCCTACAATGAGCAGTTCTTC. It yields the protein CSARAQGGSSYNEQFF. This sequence joins TRBV20-1 and TRBJ2-1, with D perhaps assigned TRBD1 or TRBD2 (6 bases each). The CDR3 totals 16 residues. Germline V gene lookup returns CDR1 DFQATT and CDR2 SNEGSKA (reference sequence). V gave up 1 base and J gave up 0 bases, with 13 bases separating them.

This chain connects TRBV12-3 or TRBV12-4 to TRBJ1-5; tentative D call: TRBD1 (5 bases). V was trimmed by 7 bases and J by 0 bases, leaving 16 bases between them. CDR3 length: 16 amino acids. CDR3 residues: CASKGGQGVSNQPQHF. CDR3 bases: TGTGCCAGCAAGGGAGGGCAGGGTGTTAGCAATCAGCCCCAGCATTTT.

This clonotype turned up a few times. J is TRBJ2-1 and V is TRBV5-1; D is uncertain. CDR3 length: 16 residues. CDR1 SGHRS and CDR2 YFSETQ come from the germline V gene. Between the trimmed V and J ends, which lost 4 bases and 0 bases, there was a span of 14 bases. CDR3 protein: CASSIPALSSYNEQFF. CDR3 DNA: TGCGCCAGCAGCATCCCAGCTCTGAGCTCCTACAATGAGCAGTTCTTC. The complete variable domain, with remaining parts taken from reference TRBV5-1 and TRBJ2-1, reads KAGVTQTPRYLIKTRGQQVTLSCSPISGHRSVSWYQQTPGQGLQFLFEYFSETQRNKGNFPGRFSGRQFSNSRSEMNVSTLELGDSALYLCASSIPALSSYNEQFFGPGTRLTVL.

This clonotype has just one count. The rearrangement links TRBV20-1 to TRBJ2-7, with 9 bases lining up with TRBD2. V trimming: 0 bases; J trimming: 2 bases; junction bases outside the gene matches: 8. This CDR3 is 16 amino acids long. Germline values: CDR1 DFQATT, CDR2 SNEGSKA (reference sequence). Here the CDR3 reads CSARDLSSGATYEQYF. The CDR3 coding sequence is TGCAGTGCTAGAGATCTTTCTAGCGGGGCCACCTACGAGCAGTACTTC.

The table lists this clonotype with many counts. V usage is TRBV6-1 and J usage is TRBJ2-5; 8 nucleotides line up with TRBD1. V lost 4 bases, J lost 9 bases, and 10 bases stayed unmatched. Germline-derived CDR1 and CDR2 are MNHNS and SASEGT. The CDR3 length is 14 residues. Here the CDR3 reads CASSVQGQDYAQYF. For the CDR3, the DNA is TGTGCCAGCAGTGTCCAGGGACAGGACTACGCCCAGTACTTC.